This T cell receptor (beta chain) was recovered during a study of T cell changes during pregnancy in multiple sclerosis. TCRdb's copy holds only in-frame clones and misses some; the assay was immunoSEQ multiplex PCR. The data contain some 74,000 clones, 85% to 95% of them singletons. This CDR3 is built from 19 residues. Germline CDR1 and CDR2: SGHNT and YENEEA. J was trimmed by 1 base and V by 0 bases; bases with no gene match: 9. The clonotype originates from a female donor with multiple sclerosis, enrolled in a pregnancy study. Specimen: peripheral blood, collected before pregnancy. The chain is built from TRBV11-3 and TRBJ2-7; 13 bases are a match to TRBD2. The CDR3 region is CASSLDDRTSGRWSYEQYF. The CDR3 bases are TGTGCCAGCAGCTTAGATGACAGGACTAGCGGGAGATGGTCCTACGAGCAGTACTTC.